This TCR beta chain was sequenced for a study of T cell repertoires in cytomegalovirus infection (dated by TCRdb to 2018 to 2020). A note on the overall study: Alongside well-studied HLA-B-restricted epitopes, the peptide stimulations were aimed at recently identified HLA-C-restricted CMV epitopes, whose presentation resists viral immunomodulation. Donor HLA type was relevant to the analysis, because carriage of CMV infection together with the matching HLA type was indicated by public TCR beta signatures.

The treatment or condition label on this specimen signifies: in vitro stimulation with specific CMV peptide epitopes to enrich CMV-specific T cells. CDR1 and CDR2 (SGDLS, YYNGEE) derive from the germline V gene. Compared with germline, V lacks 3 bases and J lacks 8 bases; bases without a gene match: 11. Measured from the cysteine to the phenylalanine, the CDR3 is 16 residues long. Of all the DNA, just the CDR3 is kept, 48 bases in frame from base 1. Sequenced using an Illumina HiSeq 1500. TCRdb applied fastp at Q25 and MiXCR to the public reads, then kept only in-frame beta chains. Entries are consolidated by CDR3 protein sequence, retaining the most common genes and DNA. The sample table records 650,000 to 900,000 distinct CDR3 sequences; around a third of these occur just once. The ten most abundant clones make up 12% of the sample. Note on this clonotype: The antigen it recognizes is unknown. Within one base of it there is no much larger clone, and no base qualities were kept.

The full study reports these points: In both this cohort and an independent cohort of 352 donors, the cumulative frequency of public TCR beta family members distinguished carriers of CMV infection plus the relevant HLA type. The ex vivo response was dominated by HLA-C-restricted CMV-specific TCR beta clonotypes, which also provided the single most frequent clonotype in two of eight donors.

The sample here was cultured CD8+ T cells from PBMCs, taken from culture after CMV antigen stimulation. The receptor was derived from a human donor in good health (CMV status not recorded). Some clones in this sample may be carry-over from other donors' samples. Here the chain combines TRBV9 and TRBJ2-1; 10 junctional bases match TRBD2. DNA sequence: TGTGCCAGCAGCGGCCCAGCGGGGGGGGCTGGCCATGAGCAGTTCTTC. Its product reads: CASSGPAGGAGHEQFF.